A single sample gave rise to the 15 T cell receptor beta chains below, sequenced in a study of stem cell transplantation in POMP-related autoinflammatory disease. Assay used: immunoSEQ multiplex PCR; TCRdb lists only in-frame clones, some missing. The sample has tens of thousands of clones; roughly 93% are singletons. Sample: CD4+ T cells from PBMCs, taken after stem cell transplantation. The receptors come from a human patient with POMP-related autoinflammation and immune dysregulation (PRAID). A share of the T cells may be of graft donor origin.

This clone appeared a single time. J is TRBJ2-7 and V is TRBV27; no firm D call. Germline assignment: CDR1 MNHEY and CDR2 SMNVEV (reference sequence). The CDR3 loop spans 14 amino acids. Trimming shortened V by 5 bases and J by 5 bases, and 16 bases separated the two germline ends. This CDR3 is CASSARNLVNEQYF. The CDR3, as DNA: TGTGCCAGCAGTGCTCGAAACTTAGTCAACGAGCAGTACTTC.

The chain combines TRBV19 with TRBJ2-3, with TRBD1 matching over 7 bases. After removal of 1 base from V and 5 bases from J, the junction contained 6 bases not matched to a gene. The CDR3 totals 15 residues. Per germline, CDR1 LNHDA and CDR2 SQIVND (reference sequence). DNA of the CDR3: TGTGCCAGTAGTATAGCCATAGGGGGCGTAGATACGCAGTATTTT. Translated: CASSIAIGGVDTQYF.

The rearrangement uses TRBV28 and TRBJ2-7; the match to TRBD2 covers 8 bases. The trim removed 8 bases at V and 7 bases at J, leaving 10 bases unmatched. CDR3 length equals 13 residues. CDR1 and CDR2 from the germline V gene are MDHEN and SYDVKM. In nucleotides, the CDR3 is TGTGCCAGCCGGGAGGGATCCCCAAAGGAGCAGTACTTC. Its translation is CASREGSPKEQYF. Full variable domain (missing parts from reference TRBV28 and TRBJ2-7): DVKVTQSSRYLVKRTGEKVFLECVQDMDHENMFWYRQDPGLGLRLIYFSYDVKMKEKGDIPEGYSVSREKKERFSLILESASTNQTSMYLCASREGSPKEQYFGPGTRLTVT.

DNA for the CDR3: TGTGCCAGCAGCCCTGGACTAGCGGGTCCCCAAGAGACCCAGTACTTC. This sequence encodes CASSPGLAGPQETQYF. The genes are TRBV7-2 and TRBJ2-5; 11 bases agree with TRBD2. Germline CDR1 reads SGHTA; CDR2 reads FQGNSA. This CDR3 is built from 16 residues. The trim removed 5 bases at V and 1 base at J, leaving 6 bases unmatched.

The J gene is TRBJ2-3, the V gene TRBV25-1; D might be TRBD2 (6 bases). CDR3 size: 16 residues. Trimming removed 0 bases at V and 1 base at J, with 11 bases between. Per germline, CDR1 MGHDK and CDR2 SYGVNS. The DNA of the CDR3 is TGTGCCAGCAGTGAATACGGGGGATGGGGCACAGATACGCAGTATTTT. Translating it yields CASSEYGGWGTDTQYF.

V usage is TRBV4-1 and J usage is TRBJ1-1, with a weak D call TRBD1 (6 bases). CDR3 length equals 17 residues. Trimming took 1 base from V and 0 from J, leaving 15 bases between them. Germline V gene data show CDR1 as MGHRA and CDR2 as YSYEKL. In DNA, the CDR3 is TGCGCCAGCAGCCAAGGGTATGCAGGGGTGTTGAACACTGAAGCTTTCTTT. This gives the protein CASSQGYAGVLNTEAFF.

The rearrangement uses TRBV7-8 and TRBJ1-6, with a tentative D call TRBD1 (6 bases). The germline V and J ends were trimmed by 5 bases and 10 bases, with 12 bases remaining between them. The CDR3 contains 13 residues. The germline V gene has CDR1 SGHVS and CDR2 FQNEAQ. The CDR3 region is CASSAPGVSPLHF. CDR3 coding DNA: TGTGCCAGCAGCGCACCAGGGGTCTCACCCCTCCACTTT.

Note on this clone: Its ends do not fully match the called genes, so a read error is possible. The chain is built from TRBV6-5 and TRBJ2-4, with 7 bases aligning to TRBD1. This CDR3 has 16 residues. Per the germline V gene, CDR1 is MNHEY and CDR2 is SVGAGI. The CDR3 region has the DNA TGTGCCAGCAGCTACTCGACAGGGACAGCCAAAAACATTCAGTACTTC. Residues: CASSYSTGTAKNIQYF.

The V and J genes are TRBV6-5 and TRBJ1-6; D possibly corresponds to TRBD1 (6 bases). The CDR3 length is 16 residues. The V and J ends lost 4 bases and 8 bases respectively, with 18 bases between them. Germline CDR1 reads MNHEY; CDR2 reads SVGAGI. DNA of the CDR3: TGTGCCAGCAGTTCGGCCGGGACATCCGTACATTCACCCCTCCACTTT. This translates into CASSSAGTSVHSPLHF.

The CDR3, as DNA: TGTGCCAGCAGCGTAGTAGGGACGGGAGACTACTATGGCTACACCTTC. Its translation: CASSVVGTGDYYGYTF. The rearrangement joins TRBV9 to TRBJ1-2; a possible D gene is TRBD1 (5 bases). V lost 0 bases and J lost 3, with 15 bases in between. The CDR3 length is 16 residues. Germline CDR1 reads SGDLS; CDR2 reads YYNGEE.

The chain links TRBV5-4 to TRBJ2-7; 7 bases align to TRBD1. Germline loops: CDR1 SGHNT, CDR2 YYREEE (reference sequence). The CDR3 is 14 residues long. After removal of 7 bases from V and 0 bases from J, the junction contained 7 bases not matched to a gene. The CDR3 DNA reads TGTGCCAGCCCACCCACAGGGGACTCCTACGAGCAGTACGTC. Protein product: CASPPTGDSYEQYV.

The rearrangement links TRBV11-2 to TRBJ2-1; 10 bases align to TRBD2. Trimming cost V 2 bases and J 4 bases; bases outside gene matches: 8. In germline, CDR1 is SGHAT, CDR2 FQNNGV. CDR3 size: 17 residues. Here the CDR3 reads CASSLFRGTSEYNEQFF. In nucleotides, the CDR3 is TGTGCCAGCAGCTTATTTAGGGGGACTAGCGAATACAATGAGCAGTTCTTC.

CDR3 sequence reads: CASSEMRDPPYNEQFF. The CDR3 nucleotides read TGTGCCAGCAGTGAAATGCGCGATCCGCCCTACAATGAGCAGTTCTTC. J is TRBJ2-1 and V is TRBV6-1; D unclear. Germline CDR1 MNHNS, CDR2 SASEGT. Trimming shortened V by 2 bases and J by 2 bases, and 13 bases separated the two germline ends. This CDR3 has 16 amino acids.

The genes are TRBV28 and TRBJ1-2; TRBD1 agrees at 7 bases. CDR1 is MDHEN and CDR2 is SYDVKM in the germline V gene. V was clipped by 6 bases and J by 6 bases; unmatched bases: 4. The CDR3 has 12 residues. The CDR3 sequence: CASSLTGDGYTF. The CDR3 DNA reads TGTGCCAGCAGCCTTACAGGGGATGGCTACACCTTC.

The chain links TRBV5-1 to TRBJ1-5; D possibly corresponds to TRBD1 (6 bases). Trimming took off 1 base at V and 5 bases at J, with 10 bases between the two ends. CDR3 size: 14 residues. Looked up from germline, CDR1 is SGHRS and CDR2 is YFSETQ. The CDR3 bases are TGCGCCAGCAGCTTGTTAGGGGGGGATCAGCCCCAGCATTTT. Translating gives CASSLLGGDQPQHF.